The T cell receptor beta chain described here comes from a study of T cells after yellow fever vaccination. Overall study context: The SMART-Seq v4 Ultra Low Input method served to prepare the low-cell-number fractions.

TCRdb reprocessed the 5' RACE reads via MiXCR and lists one record per CDR3 protein. The data contain 150,000 or so distinct CDR3 sequences, 5% to 8% of them singletons. The V gene's germline CDR1 is SGHRS and CDR2 YFSETQ. With 5 bases clipped from V and 3 bases from J, the junction kept 5 bases outside the gene matches. This CDR3 region has 15 residues. This clonotype has a count of ten or more. Antigen unknown. Study outcomes and limitations: One caveat is that FACS-sorted repertoires could contain abundant clonotypes contaminating from the bulk population. Boosting was followed by the reappearance of most primary-vaccination clones (around 95% CD4, 88% CD8).

Sequences were derived from CD4+ T cells sorted from PBMCs, sampled 10 days after the yellow fever booster vaccination. This chain links TRBV5-1 with TRBJ2-1; 10 nucleotides match TRBD2. The TCR comes from a man younger than 40 who received the YFV17D yellow fever vaccine. CDR3 nucleotide sequence: TGCGCCAGCAGGGAATGGACTAGCGGCTACAATGAGCAGTTCTTC. It is translated as CASREWTSGYNEQFF.